This passage covers 12 T cell receptor beta chains from one sample sequenced in a study of technical replicates of blood from several donors. Assay used: immunoSEQ multiplex PCR; TCRdb lists only in-frame clones, some missing. The sample has about 56,000 clones, about 92% seen once. The sequencing input was PBMCs. The origin of the receptors is a human donor in good health. Some clones in this sample may be carry-over from other donors' samples.

The chain uses TRBV5-6 and TRBJ2-1; 10 nucleotides agree with TRBD1. The ends lost 4 bases at V and 4 bases at J; junction bases unmatched: 11. The CDR3 runs to 17 residues. Per germline, CDR1 SGHDT and CDR2 YYEEEE. CDR3 in DNA: TGTGCCAGCAGCCCATCCTTTGCGGGACAGGGGTACAATGAGCAGTTCTTC. It yields the protein CASSPSFAGQGYNEQFF. Full variable domain (remainder filled in from reference TRBV5-6 and TRBJ2-1): DAGVTQSPTHLIKTRGQQVTLRCSPKSGHDTVSWYQQALGQGPQFIFQYYEEEERQRGNFPDRFSGHQFPNYSSELNVNALLLGDSALYLCASSPSFAGQGYNEQFFGPGTRLTVL.

This clone was recorded a few times. The chain carries TRBV9 and TRBJ2-2, with D possibly TRBD2 on 6 matching bases. With 3 bases removed from V and 7 bases from J, the gap between germline ends came to 13 bases. Germline loops: CDR1 SGDLS, CDR2 YYNGEE. The CDR3 length is 14 residues. CDR3 in DNA: TGTGCCAGCAGCGCGGGACTGCGGAGCGGGGAGCTGTTTTTT. It encodes CASSAGLRSGELFF.

The chain combines TRBV11-2 with TRBJ1-1, with D maybe TRBD1 (5 bases). The CDR3 has 14 amino acids. The V gene's germline CDR1 is SGHAT and CDR2 FQNNGV. V gave up 10 bases and J gave up 1 base, with 16 bases separating them. In nucleotides, the CDR3 is TGTGCCACGGGGGAAGGCTTAACGAACACTGAAGCTTTCTTT. Translated, it gives CATGEGLTNTEAFF.

The chain combines TRBV11-1 with TRBJ2-1; perhaps TRBD1 as D (6 bases). With 4 bases removed from V and 7 bases from J, the gap between germline ends came to 17 bases. Germline V gene sequence: CDR1 SGHAT, CDR2 FQDESV (reference sequence). This CDR3 region has 15 residues. In DNA form, the CDR3 reads TGTGCCAGCAGCTCCCAGAGGGGGATAGGGAATGAGCAGTTCTTC. Its protein product is CASSSQRGIGNEQFF.

The CDR3, as DNA: TGTGCCTGCACTCCGGGGGTCGGACAGCCCCAGCATTTT. Residues: CACTPGVGQPQHF. This sequence joins TRBV30 and TRBJ1-5; a weak D match, TRBD1 (5 bases). In germline, CDR1 is GTSNPN, CDR2 SVGIG (reference sequence). Deletions cut 6 bases from V and 7 bases from J, with 16 bases between. The CDR3 is 13 amino acids.

The CDR3 DNA follows: TGTGCCAGCAGTTCGATGAGGGACAGGGGTGGCTACACCTTC. As protein: CASSSMRDRGGYTF. This chain joins TRBV2 and TRBJ1-2, with 10 positions matching TRBD1. With V trimmed by 5 bases and J by 7 bases, 7 bases remained unmatched. This CDR3 spans 14 amino acids. Per germline, CDR1 SNHLY and CDR2 FYNNEI.

This clone occurred once. J is TRBJ1-1 and V is TRBV4-1; 12 bases fit TRBD1. This CDR3 region has 16 residues. CDR1 and CDR2 (germline): MGHRA, YSYEKL. J was trimmed by 6 bases and V by 1 base; bases with no gene match: 6. CDR3 DNA sequence: TGCGCCAGCAGCCAAGGGGACAGGGGGCGCCGCCCTGAAGCTTTCTTT. It specifies CASSQGDRGRRPEAFF.

The V call is TRBV30, the J call TRBJ2-1; D not resolved. V gave up 3 bases and J gave up 7 bases, with 4 bases separating them. The CDR3 loop spans 10 amino acids. Germline assignment: CDR1 GTSNPN and CDR2 SVGIG (reference sequence). The CDR3 region is CAWRSNEQFF. The DNA for the CDR3 is TGTGCCTGGAGATCAAATGAGCAGTTCTTC.

This chain joins TRBV9 and TRBJ2-5; D uncertain. The CDR3 totals 13 residues. CDR1 and CDR2 (germline): SGDLS, YYNGEE. Trimming left V 2 bases short and J 2 bases short, with 7 bases between. The CDR3 nucleotides are TGTGCCAGCAGCGTGAGAGAGCAAGAGACCCAGTACTTC. Protein product: CASSVREQETQYF. Using reference TRBV9 and TRBJ2-5 for the parts outside the CDR3, the full variable domain is DSGVTQTPKHLITATGQRVTLRCSPRSGDLSVYWYQQSLDQGLQFLIQYYNGEERAKGNILERFSAQQFPDLHSELNLSSLELGDSALYFCASSVREQETQYFGPGTRLLVL.

The chain carries TRBV6-5 and TRBJ2-5; D may be TRBD1 (5 bases). This CDR3 has 13 residues. The V gene's germline CDR1 is MNHEY and CDR2 SVGAGI. Deletions cut 2 bases from V and 4 bases from J, with 8 bases between. The CDR3 sequence: CASSYKGRETQYF. In DNA form, the CDR3 reads TGTGCCAGCAGTTACAAGGGGCGAGAGACCCAGTACTTC.

This chain joins TRBV5-8 and TRBJ1-2; weak D call: TRBD1 (5 bases). This CDR3 region has 16 residues. V lost 3 bases and J lost 4, with 19 bases in between. Germline CDR1 SGHTS, CDR2 YDEGEE. CDR3 nucleotide sequence: TGTGCCAGCAGCTCTTCATTCGGCGGGGGTACCTATGGCTACACCTTC. Its protein is CASSSSFGGGTYGYTF. Drawing the rest from reference TRBV5-8 and TRBJ1-2, the complete variable domain is EAGVTQSPTHLIKTRGQQATLRCSPISGHTSVYWYQQALGLGLQFLLWYDEGEERNRGNFPPRFSGRQFPNYSSELNVNALELEDSALYLCASSSSFGGGTYGYTFGSGTRLTVV.

The rearrangement links TRBV15 to TRBJ2-1, with 8 nucleotides matching TRBD2. The CDR3 has 17 residues. Trimming removed 5 bases from V and 1 base from J; junction bases left unmatched: 10. CDR1 is LNHNV and CDR2 is YYDKDF in the germline V gene (reference sequence). The CDR3 bases are TGTGCCACCAGCTCCGGCAAGGCGGGGGGTTCCTACAATGAGCAGTTCTTC. Its protein is CATSSGKAGGSYNEQFF.